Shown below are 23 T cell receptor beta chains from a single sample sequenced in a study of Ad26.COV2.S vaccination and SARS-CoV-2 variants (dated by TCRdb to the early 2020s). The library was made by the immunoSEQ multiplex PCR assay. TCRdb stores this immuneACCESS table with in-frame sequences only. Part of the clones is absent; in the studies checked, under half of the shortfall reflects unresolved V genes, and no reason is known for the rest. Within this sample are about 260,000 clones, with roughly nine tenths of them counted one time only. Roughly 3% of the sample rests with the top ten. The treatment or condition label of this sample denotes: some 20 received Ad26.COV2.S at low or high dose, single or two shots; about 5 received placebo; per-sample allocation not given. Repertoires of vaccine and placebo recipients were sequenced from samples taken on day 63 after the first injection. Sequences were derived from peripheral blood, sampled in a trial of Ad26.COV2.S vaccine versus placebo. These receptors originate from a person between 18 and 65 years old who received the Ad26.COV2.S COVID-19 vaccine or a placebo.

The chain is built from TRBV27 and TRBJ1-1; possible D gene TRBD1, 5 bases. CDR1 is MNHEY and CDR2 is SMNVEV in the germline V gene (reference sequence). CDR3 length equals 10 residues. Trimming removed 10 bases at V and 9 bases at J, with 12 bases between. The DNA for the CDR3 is TGTGCCACCCTTCGGACAAAAGCTTTCTTT. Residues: CATLRTKAFF.

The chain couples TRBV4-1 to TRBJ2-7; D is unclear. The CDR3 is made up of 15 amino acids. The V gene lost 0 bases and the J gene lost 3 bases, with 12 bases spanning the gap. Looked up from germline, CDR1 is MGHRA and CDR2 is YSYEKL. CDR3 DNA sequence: TGCGCCAGCAGCCAAGATATGTCAGGATACTACGAGCAGTACGTC. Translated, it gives CASSQDMSGYYEQYV.

DNA of the CDR3: TGTGCCAGCAGCCAAGAATCTTGGCAGGCAGCAAGATCCTACGAGCAGTACTTC. Its translation is CASSQESWQAARSYEQYF. V and J are TRBV3-1 (or the pseudogene TRBV3-2) and TRBJ2-7; no clear D. This CDR3 has 18 residues. Per germline, CDR1 LGHDT and CDR2 YNNKEL (reference sequence). The ends were cut back, 0 bases at V and 1 base at J, with 19 bases in the middle.

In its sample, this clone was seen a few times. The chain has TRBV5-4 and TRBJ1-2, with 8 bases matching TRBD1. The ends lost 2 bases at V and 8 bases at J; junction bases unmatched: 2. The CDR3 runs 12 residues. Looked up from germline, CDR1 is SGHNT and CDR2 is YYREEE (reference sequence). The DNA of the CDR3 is TGTGCCAGCAGCTTCGGGACAGGCGGCTACACCTTC. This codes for CASSFGTGGYTF. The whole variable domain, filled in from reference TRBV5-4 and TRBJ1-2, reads ETGVTQSPTHLIKTRGQQVTLRCSSQSGHNTVSWYQQALGQGPQFIFQYYREEENGRGNFPPRFSGLQFPNYSSELNVNALELDDSALYLCASSFGTGGYTFGSGTRLTVV.

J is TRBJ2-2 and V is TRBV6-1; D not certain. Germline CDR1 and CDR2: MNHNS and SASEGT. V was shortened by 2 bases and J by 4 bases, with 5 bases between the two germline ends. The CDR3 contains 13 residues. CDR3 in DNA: TGTGCCAGCAGTGAAACAGTCACCGGGGAGCTGTTTTTT. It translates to CASSETVTGELFF.

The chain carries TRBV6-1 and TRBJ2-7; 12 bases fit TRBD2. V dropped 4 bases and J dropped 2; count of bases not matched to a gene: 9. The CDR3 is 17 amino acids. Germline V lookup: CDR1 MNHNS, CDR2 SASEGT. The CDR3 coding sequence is TGTGCCAGCAGTGTAAGGACTAGCGGGGTGACCGCCTACGAGCAGTACTTC. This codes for CASSVRTSGVTAYEQYF.

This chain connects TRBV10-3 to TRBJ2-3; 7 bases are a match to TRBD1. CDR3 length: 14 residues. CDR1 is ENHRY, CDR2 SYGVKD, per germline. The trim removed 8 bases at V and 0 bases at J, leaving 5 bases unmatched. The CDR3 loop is CAIGGQQSTDTQYF. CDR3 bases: TGTGCCATCGGGGGACAGCAAAGCACAGATACGCAGTATTTT.

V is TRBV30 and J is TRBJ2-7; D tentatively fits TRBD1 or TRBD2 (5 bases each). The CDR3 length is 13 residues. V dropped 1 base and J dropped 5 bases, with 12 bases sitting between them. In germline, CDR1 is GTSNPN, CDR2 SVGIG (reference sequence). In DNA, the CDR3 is TGTGCCTGGAGTGCTTTGTTGGGACACGAGCAGTACGTC. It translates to CAWSALLGHEQYV.

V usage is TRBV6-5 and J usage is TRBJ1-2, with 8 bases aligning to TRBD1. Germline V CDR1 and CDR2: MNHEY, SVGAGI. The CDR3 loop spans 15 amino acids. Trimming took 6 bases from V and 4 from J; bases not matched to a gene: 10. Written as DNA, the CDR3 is TGTGCCAGCAGGAAGACAGGGGTAAATAGCTATGGCTACACCTTC. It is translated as CASRKTGVNSYGYTF.

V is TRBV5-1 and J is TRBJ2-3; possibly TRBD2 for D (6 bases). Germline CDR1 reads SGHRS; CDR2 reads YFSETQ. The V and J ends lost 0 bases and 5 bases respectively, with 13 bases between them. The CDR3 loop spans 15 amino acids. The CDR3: CASSLVGLGGDTQYF. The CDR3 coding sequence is TGCGCCAGCAGCTTGGTTGGGCTGGGGGGAGATACGCAGTATTTT.

The CDR3 reads CASSSRRDRVSEQYF. In DNA, the CDR3 is TGTGCCAGCAGCTCACGACGGGACAGGGTTTCCGAGCAGTACTTC. The rearrangement joins TRBV11-2 to TRBJ2-7; TRBD1 aligns across 9 bases. V trimming: 4 bases; J trimming: 6 bases; junction bases outside the gene matches: 10. The CDR3 consists of 15 residues. Germline V gene sequence: CDR1 SGHAT, CDR2 FQNNGV.

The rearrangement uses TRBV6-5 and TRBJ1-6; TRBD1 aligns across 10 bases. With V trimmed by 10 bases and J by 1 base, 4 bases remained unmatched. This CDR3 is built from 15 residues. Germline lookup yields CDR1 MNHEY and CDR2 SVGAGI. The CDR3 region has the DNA TGTGCCATACGGGACAGGGGTTCCTATAATTCACCCCTCCACTTT. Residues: CAIRDRGSYNSPLHF.

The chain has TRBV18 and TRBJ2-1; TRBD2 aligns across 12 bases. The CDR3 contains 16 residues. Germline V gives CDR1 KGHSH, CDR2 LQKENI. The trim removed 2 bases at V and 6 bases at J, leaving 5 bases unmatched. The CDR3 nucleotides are TGTGCCAGCTCACCAGGACTAGCGGGGCTGCCCAATGAGCAGTTCTTC. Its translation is CASSPGLAGLPNEQFF. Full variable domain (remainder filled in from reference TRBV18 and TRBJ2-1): NAGVMQNPRHLVRRRGQEARLRCSPMKGHSHVYWYRQLPEEGLKFMVYLQKENIIDESGMPKERFSAEFPKEGPSILRIQQVVRGDSAAYFCASSPGLAGLPNEQFFGPGTRLTVL.

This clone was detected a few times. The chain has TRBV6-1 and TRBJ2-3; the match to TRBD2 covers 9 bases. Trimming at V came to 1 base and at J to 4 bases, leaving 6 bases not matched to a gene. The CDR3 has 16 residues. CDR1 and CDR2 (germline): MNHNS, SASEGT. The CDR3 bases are TGTGCCAGCAGTGAAGATGGCGGGGGGGCCTCAGATACGCAGTATTTT. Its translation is CASSEDGGGASDTQYF.

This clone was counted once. The DNA for the CDR3 is TGCGCCAGCAGCTTGGGGGACGGTTACACCATATATTTT. It encodes CASSLGDGYTIYF. The J gene is TRBJ1-3, the V gene TRBV5-1; possible D gene TRBD1, 5 bases. From germline, CDR1 is SGHRS and CDR2 YFSETQ. The V end lost 0 bases, the J end lost 8 bases, and 9 bases lay between the germline ends. This CDR3 comprises 13 residues.

The CDR3 here is CASSYKGAGSYEQYV. The CDR3 DNA reads TGTGCCAGCAGTTACAAGGGGGCAGGATCCTACGAGCAGTACGTC. The genes are TRBV6-5 and TRBJ2-7, with 7 bases that match TRBD1. Germline assignment: CDR1 MNHEY and CDR2 SVGAGI. The V segment lost 2 bases and the J segment 1 base; nucleotides outside the gene matches: 5. The CDR3 consists of 15 residues.

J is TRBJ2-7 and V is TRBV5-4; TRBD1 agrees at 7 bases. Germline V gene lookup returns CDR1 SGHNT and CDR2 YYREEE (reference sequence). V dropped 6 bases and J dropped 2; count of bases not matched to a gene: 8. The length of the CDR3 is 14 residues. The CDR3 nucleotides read TGTGCCAGCAAGGTCCGGGACAGCCCCTACGAGCAGTACTTC. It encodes CASKVRDSPYEQYF.

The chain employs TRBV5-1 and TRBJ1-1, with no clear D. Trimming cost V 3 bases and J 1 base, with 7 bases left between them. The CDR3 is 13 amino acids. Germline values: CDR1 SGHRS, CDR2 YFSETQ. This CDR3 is CASSSLPNTEAFF. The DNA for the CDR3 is TGCGCCAGCAGCTCCCTTCCGAACACTGAAGCTTTCTTT. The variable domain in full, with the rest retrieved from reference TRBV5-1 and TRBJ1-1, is KAGVTQTPRYLIKTRGQQVTLSCSPISGHRSVSWYQQTPGQGLQFLFEYFSETQRNKGNFPGRFSGRQFSNSRSEMNVSTLELGDSALYLCASSSLPNTEAFFGQGTRLTVV.

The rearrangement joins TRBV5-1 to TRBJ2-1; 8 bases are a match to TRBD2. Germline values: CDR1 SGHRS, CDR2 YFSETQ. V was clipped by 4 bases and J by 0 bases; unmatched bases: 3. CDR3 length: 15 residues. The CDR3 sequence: CASSLAGPSYNEQFF. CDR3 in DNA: TGCGCCAGCAGCCTAGCGGGTCCCTCCTACAATGAGCAGTTCTTC.

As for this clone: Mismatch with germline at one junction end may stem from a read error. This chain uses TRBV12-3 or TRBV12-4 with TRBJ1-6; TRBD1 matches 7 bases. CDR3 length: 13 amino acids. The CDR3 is CTSSPEGAAALHF. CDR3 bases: TGTACCAGCAGTCCAGAGGGGGCCGCAGCCCTCCACTTT.

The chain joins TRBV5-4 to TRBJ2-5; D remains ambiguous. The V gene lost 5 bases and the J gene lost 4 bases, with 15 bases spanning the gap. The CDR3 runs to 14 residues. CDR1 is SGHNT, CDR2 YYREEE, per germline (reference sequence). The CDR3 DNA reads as TGTGCCAGCAGACGTGACACTTCGGGAGAGACCCAGTACTTC. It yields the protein CASRRDTSGETQYF. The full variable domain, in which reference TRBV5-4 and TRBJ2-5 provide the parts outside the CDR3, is ETGVTQSPTHLIKTRGQQVTLRCSSQSGHNTVSWYQQALGQGPQFIFQYYREEENGRGNFPPRFSGLQFPNYSSELNVNALELDDSALYLCASRRDTSGETQYFGPGTRLLVL.

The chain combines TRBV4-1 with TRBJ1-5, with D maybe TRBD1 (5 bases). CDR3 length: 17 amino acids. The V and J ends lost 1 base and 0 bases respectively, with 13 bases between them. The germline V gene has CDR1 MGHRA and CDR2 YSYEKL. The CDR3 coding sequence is TGCGCCAGCAGCCAAGGACAGTATTCCTATAGCAATCAGCCCCAGCATTTT. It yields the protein CASSQGQYSYSNQPQHF.

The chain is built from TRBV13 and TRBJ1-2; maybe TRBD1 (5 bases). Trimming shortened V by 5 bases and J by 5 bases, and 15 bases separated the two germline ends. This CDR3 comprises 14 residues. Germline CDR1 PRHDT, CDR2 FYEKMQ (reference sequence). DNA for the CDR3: TGTGCCAGCAGCCGGACCGGGGGGGGATATGGCTACACCTTC. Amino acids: CASSRTGGGYGYTF.